The present T cell receptor (beta chain) was sequenced within a study of shared clonotypes between healthy human individuals. Study summary: Contributing individuals were a couple of females and a few males aged 18 to 49.

This clone was observed at least ten times. The target antigen is unknown. Points from the study as a whole: Sampling included only blood; tissue repertoires likely differ.

Each unsorted PBMC replicate got 300 ng genomic DNA, some 30,000 genomes. Per the authors' pipeline: ImmunoSEQ output held junction-only sequences without quality scores, so filtering differed. The data were produced by immunoSEQ multiplex PCR, yet TCRdb's version contains in-frame clones alone and is incomplete. Clone size and V and J calls were adopted from that table, with D and trimming inferred from the DNA. The table includes about 560,000 clones, 70% to 80% detected once. Trimming cost V 6 bases and J 1 base, with 16 bases left between them. The germline gives CDR1 MNHNY, CDR2 SVGAGI (reference sequence). The CDR3 runs 15 residues.

This clonotype originated in a woman aged 40 to 55 in good health. Some clones in this sample may be carry-over from other donors' samples. The V gene is TRBV6-6, the J gene TRBJ2-7; possible D gene TRBD2, 5 bases. Sequenced: PBMCs. This chain's CDR3 is CASSVSTDSSYEQYF. In DNA form, the CDR3 reads TGTGCCAGCAGCGTCTCTACGGACTCATCCTACGAGCAGTACTTC.